What follows are 9 T cell receptor beta chains derived from one specimen sequenced in a study of CD8 T cells in Susac syndrome. Random hexamers served to reverse transcribe roughly 0.45 to 1 ug RNA. TCRdb passed the immunoSEQ multiplex PCR reads through MiXCR, listing each CDR3 protein once. The sample has around 300,000 distinct CDR3 sequences; 70% to 90% are singletons. Sequenced sample: CD8+ T cells from PBMCs. These receptors all come from a human donor with multiple sclerosis.

The chain has TRBV7-9 and TRBJ2-2; TRBD2 agrees at 10 bases. CDR3 size: 17 residues. The V gene end was trimmed by 5 bases and the J gene end by 4 bases; junction bases not matched to a gene: 10. Germline-derived CDR1 and CDR2 are SEHNR and FQNEAQ (reference sequence). The CDR3 sequence: CASSALAGVLSTGELFF. In nucleotides, the CDR3 is TGTGCCAGCAGCGCGCTAGCGGGAGTTCTGAGCACCGGGGAGCTGTTTTTT.

As for this clonotype: Germline and junction disagree at one end, which may indicate a read error. The chain uses TRBV19 and TRBJ2-3; TRBD1 matches 11 bases. CDR1 is LNHDA, CDR2 SQIVND, per germline (reference sequence). The CDR3 sequence is 16 residues long. CDR3 in amino acids: CASSIEWTGGTDTQYF. CDR3 nucleotides: TGTGCCAGTAGTATAGAATGGACAGGGGGCACGGATACGCAGTATTTT.

This clonotype was seen once. V usage is TRBV9 and J usage is TRBJ2-1; D is unresolved. This CDR3 has 13 amino acids. Germline V gene data show CDR1 as SGDLS and CDR2 as YYNGEE. V was trimmed by 4 bases and J by 4 bases, leaving 9 bases between them. The CDR3 spells CASSTSLYNEQFF. CDR3 coding DNA: TGTGCCAGCAGCACCAGCCTTTACAATGAGCAGTTCTTC.

The rearrangement links TRBV30 to TRBJ1-4; 9 nucleotides match TRBD1. J gave up 8 bases and V 6 bases, and 7 bases lay outside the gene matches. CDR1 is GTSNPN, CDR2 SVGIG, per germline (reference sequence). The CDR3 has 13 amino acids. The CDR3 region has the DNA TGTGCCTGCGACCGGGACAGGGACGAAAAACTGTTTTTT. The encoded protein is CACDRDRDEKLFF.

For this clonotype: The limits of the CDR3 on the DNA are not certain, so only TCRdb's listed CDR3 is given. Here the CDR3 reads CASSQPLGLAGTRTPGSCFF. The gene calls are TRBV23-1 and TRBJ2-2; the D call in the table, TRBD2, was not verified against the DNA. TRBV23-1 falls under the ORF class, with uncertain function. The CDR3 length equals 20 residues, ends included.

This clonotype appeared a few times. The chain combines TRBV7-6 with TRBJ1-2; D gene ambiguous. V gave up 3 bases and J gave up 6 bases, with 11 bases separating them. This CDR3 region has 13 residues. Looked up from germline, CDR1 is SGHVS and CDR2 is FNYEAQ. The DNA for the CDR3 is TGTGCCAGCAGCTTGGGAGGTCCCGATGGCTACACCTTC. It is translated as CASSLGGPDGYTF.

The chain has TRBV6-1 and TRBJ1-1, with unresolved D. Germline V CDR1 and CDR2: MNHNS, SASEGT. CDR3 length: 15 residues. Trimming cost V 6 bases and J 1 base, with 15 bases left between them. The CDR3: CASSLGLEANTEAFF. CDR3 DNA sequence: TGTGCCAGCAGCCTCGGATTGGAGGCGAACACTGAAGCTTTCTTT.

This clonotype occurred once. The V and J genes are TRBV4-3 and TRBJ2-1; TRBD2 agrees at 10 bases. Trimming took 8 bases from V and 5 from J; bases not matched to a gene: 15. Germline-derived CDR1 and CDR2 are LGHNA and YSLEER. This CDR3 spans 17 amino acids. Here the CDR3 DNA reads TGCGCCAGCGGTCGAGTGTTGGATACTAGCGGGAACAATGAGCAGTTCTTC. Protein sequence: CASGRVLDTSGNNEQFF.

On this clonotype itself: Mismatch with germline at one junction end may stem from a read error. The CDR3 nucleotides are TGTGCCGGCAGCCCGCGGTCTTCCTATGGCTACACCTTC. Protein: CAGSPRSSYGYTF. The gene calls are TRBV14 and TRBJ1-2; D ambiguous. Per germline, CDR1 SGHDN and CDR2 FVKESK. The CDR3 covers 13 residues.